This is a list of T cell receptor beta chains from one sample in a study of cytomegalovirus exposure and HLA in healthy donors. Some clones are missing from TCRdb's copy, which holds only in-frame ones; the method was immunoSEQ multiplex PCR. The data hold about 88,000 clones, with 75% to 90% observed a single time. Input material: PBMCs. These receptors all come from a man younger than 35 in good health and CMV-seronegative. CDR3s include the opening cysteine and the closing phenylalanine or tryptophan. A D gene is named only where the DNA matches it firmly. Size tells how often a clone was seen (once, few, many) or the class of an expanded clone, and some rows leave it out.

D: TRBD2
size: .
V: TRBV29-1
length: 14
J: TRBJ2-1
DNA: TGCAGCGTAAAGACTAGCGGACTTTACAATGAGCAGTTCTTC
CDR3: CSVKTSGLYNEQFF

D: .
size: .
V: TRBV28
length: 13
J: TRBJ2-1
DNA: TGTGCCAGCAGTTTAAGACAGTCCCATGAGCAGTTCTTC
CDR3: CASSLRQSHEQFF

D: .
size: .
V: TRBV5-1
length: 15
J: TRBJ2-2
DNA: TGCGCCAGCAGCTTCGGTGAGGCGGGAACCGGGGAGCTGTTTTTT
CDR3: CASSFGEAGTGELFF

D: .
size: .
V: TRBV6-1
length: 14
J: TRBJ2-3
DNA: TGTGCCAGCAAACGGGACTTCCGAGGAGATACGCAGTATTTT
CDR3: CASKRDFRGDTQYF

D: .
size: once
V: TRBV30
length: 14
J: TRBJ2-2
DNA: TGTGCCTGGAGTCTTCCTCCGAGCACCGGGGAGCTGTTTTTT
CDR3: CAWSLPPSTGELFF

D: .
size: .
V: TRBV28
length: 13
J: TRBJ2-2
DNA: TGTGCTCTAGCGAAACCGAACACCGGGGAGCTGTTTTTT
CDR3: CALAKPNTGELFF

D: TRBD1
size: .
V: TRBV28
length: 13
J: TRBJ1-2
DNA: TGTGCCAGCGGTTTTGAGGGGGCGAGTGGCTACACCTTC
CDR3: CASGFEGASGYTF

D: TRBD2
size: .
V: TRBV5-1
length: 16
J: TRBJ2-2
DNA: TGCGCCAGCAGCCCTCGTCCCGGGACTAGCCTGGGGGAGCTGTTTTTT
CDR3: CASSPRPGTSLGELFF

D: TRBD2
size: .
V: TRBV30
length: 16
J: TRBJ2-3
DNA: TGTGCCTGGAGTGTGGGACTAGCGACTTCAGGAGATACGCAGTATTTT
CDR3: CAWSVGLATSGDTQYF

D: .
size: .
V: TRBV11-3
length: 17
J: TRBJ2-1
DNA: TGTGCCAGCAGCCCCCATCCGGTGGCTGGAGGGGAAAATGAGCAGTTCTTC
CDR3: CASSPHPVAGGENEQFF

D: TRBD2
size: .
V: TRBV4-3
length: 19
J: TRBJ2-7
DNA: TGCGCCAGCAGCCAACGACTAGCGGGTTCGGCCGATAGCTCCTACGAGCAGTACTTC
CDR3: CASSQRLAGSADSSYEQYF

D: TRBD1
size: .
V: TRBV10-3
length: 13
J: TRBJ1-2
DNA: TGTGCCATCAGCAGGGGACAGATCTATGGCTACACCTTC
CDR3: CAISRGQIYGYTF

D: .
size: .
V: TRBV15
length: 13
J: TRBJ2-2
DNA: TGTGCCACCAGCAGACTGAACACCGGGGAGCTGTTTTTT
CDR3: CATSRLNTGELFF

D: TRBD2
size: .
V: TRBV29-1
length: 13
J: TRBJ2-1
DNA: TGCAGCGTTGCCCAGCGGGAGGGCAATGAGCAGTTCTTC
CDR3: CSVAQREGNEQFF

D: TRBD2
size: .
V: TRBV9
length: 13
J: TRBJ2-1
DNA: TGTGCCAGCAGCGCGGGGGAGGGAAATGAGCAGTTCTTC
CDR3: CASSAGEGNEQFF

D: TRBD2
size: .
V: TRBV19
length: 15
J: TRBJ2-2
DNA: TGTGCCAGTAGTATAAGCGGGACCAACACCGGGGAGCTGTTTTTT
CDR3: CASSISGTNTGELFF

D: .
size: once
V: TRBV5-1
length: 17
J: TRBJ2-1
DNA: TGCGCCAGCAGCTCCGCGAAGCGGGTGAGCTCCTACAATGAGCAGTTCTTC
CDR3: CASSSAKRVSSYNEQFF

D: TRBD1
size: .
V: TRBV6-5
length: 15
J: TRBJ1-6
DNA: TGTGCCAGCAGCCCCCCCGGACAGGGGGGATCACCCCTCCACTTT
CDR3: CASSPPGQGGSPLHF

D: .
size: once
V: TRBV5-1
length: 14
J: TRBJ2-1
DNA: TGCGCCAGCAGCTTTGGGGAGGTGACAATGGAGCAGTTCTTC
CDR3: CASSFGEVTMEQFF

D: TRBD1
size: .
V: TRBV2
length: 14
J: TRBJ2-7
DNA: TGTGCCAGCCATTTGACAGGGGACTCCTACGAGCAGTACTTC
CDR3: CASHLTGDSYEQYF

D: TRBD1
size: .
V: TRBV6-5
length: 11
J: TRBJ1-4
DNA: TGTGCCAGCAGCGACAGGGGAAAACTGTTTTTT
CDR3: CASSDRGKLFF

D: TRBD1
size: .
V: TRBV11-2
length: 16
J: TRBJ2-5
DNA: TGTGCCAGCAGACACGGACAGGGGTATATCCAAGAGACCCAGTACTTC
CDR3: CASRHGQGYIQETQYF

D: .
size: once
V: TRBV28
length: 12
J: TRBJ1-1
DNA: TGTTCTCACCTCTGGGCGAACACTGAAGCTTTCTTT
CDR3: CSHLWANTEAFF

D: .
size: .
V: TRBV14
length: 15
J: TRBJ2-3
DNA: TGTGCCAGCAGCCAGTTACGCGGTTCCACAGATACGCAGTATTTT
CDR3: CASSQLRGSTDTQYF

D: TRBD2
size: .
V: TRBV4-1
length: 14
J: TRBJ2-1
DNA: TGCGCCAGCAGCGTCGGGAGGGCCTACAATGAGCAGTTCTTC
CDR3: CASSVGRAYNEQFF

D: TRBD1
size: .
V: TRBV7-3
length: 16
J: TRBJ2-2
DNA: TGTGCCAGCAGCTCCCAGGGGGCCATGAACACCGGGGAGCTGTTTTTT
CDR3: CASSSQGAMNTGELFF

D: .
size: .
V: TRBV30
length: 14
J: TRBJ1-2
DNA: TGTGCCTGGAGTGGCCCGAGCCCGGACTATGGCTACACCTTC
CDR3: CAWSGPSPDYGYTF

D: TRBD2
size: .
V: TRBV5-4
length: 16
J: TRBJ2-1
DNA: TGTGCCAGCAGAATACCGGGACTAGCGGAGTACAATGAGCAGTTCTTC
CDR3: CASRIPGLAEYNEQFF

D: .
size: .
V: TRBV21-1
length: 16
J: TRBJ2-7
DNA: TGTGCCAGCAGCATCCACCGGGACTGCCCATCCGGCGAGCAGTACTTC
CDR3: CASSIHRDCPSGEQYF

D: TRBD2
size: .
V: TRBV15
length: 15
J: TRBJ2-1
DNA: TGTGCCACCAGCCCGGGACTAGCAGGATACAATGAGCAGTTCTTC
CDR3: CATSPGLAGYNEQFF

D: TRBD2
size: .
V: TRBV19
length: 15
J: TRBJ2-7
DNA: TGTGCCAGTAGTAGGGCTAGCGGTATATCCTACGAGCAGTACTTC
CDR3: CASSRASGISYEQYF

D: .
size: once
V: TRBV7-6
length: 16
J: TRBJ2-3
DNA: TGTGCCAGCAGCCTCCGGGGACGGGGAGGAGCAGATACGCAGTATTTT
CDR3: CASSLRGRGGADTQYF

D: .
size: .
V: TRBV5-1
length: 18
J: TRBJ2-7
DNA: TGCGCCAGCAGGCTTACTTATCGTCAGGGTTCGGTCTCCTACGAGCAGTACTTC
CDR3: CASRLTYRQGSVSYEQYF

D: .
size: .
V: TRBV5-4
length: 12
J: TRBJ2-7
DNA: TGTGCCAGCAGCTTGGACAGATACGAGCAGTACTTC
CDR3: CASSLDRYEQYF

D: TRBD2
size: .
V: TRBV9
length: 16
J: TRBJ2-2
DNA: TGTGCCAGCAGCCCCCGCGTCGGACTAGCAACCGGGGAGCTGTTTTTT
CDR3: CASSPRVGLATGELFF

D: TRBD2
size: .
V: TRBV4-3
length: 22
J: TRBJ2-4
DNA: TGCGCCAGCAGCCAAGATGTGGTCGCTCCGACGGGGAGGAGGCGGGAGAAAAACATTCAGTACTTC
CDR3: CASSQDVVAPTGRRREKNIQYF

D: TRBD2
size: .
V: TRBV15
length: 20
J: TRBJ2-5
DNA: TGTGCCACCAGCAGACGGACACACAGGACTAGCGGGAGCTTTAGGGAGACCCAGTACTTC
CDR3: CATSRRTHRTSGSFRETQYF

D: .
size: .
V: TRBV6-5
length: 14
J: TRBJ2-3
DNA: TGTGCCAGCAGCGTTCGGGGGAGCACAGATACGCAGTATTTT
CDR3: CASSVRGSTDTQYF

D: .
size: .
V: TRBV29-1
length: 13
J: TRBJ1-2
DNA: TGCAGCGTTGAGATACCGGGAGCCTATGGCTACACCTTC
CDR3: CSVEIPGAYGYTF